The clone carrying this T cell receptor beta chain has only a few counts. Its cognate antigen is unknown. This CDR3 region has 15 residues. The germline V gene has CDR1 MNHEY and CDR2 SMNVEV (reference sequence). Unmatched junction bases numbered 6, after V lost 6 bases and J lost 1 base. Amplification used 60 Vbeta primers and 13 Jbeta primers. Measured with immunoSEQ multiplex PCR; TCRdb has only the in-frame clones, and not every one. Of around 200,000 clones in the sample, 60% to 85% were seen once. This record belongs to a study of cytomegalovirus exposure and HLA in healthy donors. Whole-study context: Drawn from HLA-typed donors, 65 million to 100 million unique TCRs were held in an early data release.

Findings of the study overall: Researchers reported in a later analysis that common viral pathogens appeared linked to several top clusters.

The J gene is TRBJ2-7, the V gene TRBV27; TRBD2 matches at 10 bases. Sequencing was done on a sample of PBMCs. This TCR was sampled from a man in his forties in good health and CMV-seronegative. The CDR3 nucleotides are TGTGCCAGCAGCCCCGGACTAGCGGTTTCCTACGAGCAGTACTTC. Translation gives CASSPGLAVSYEQYF.